The 26 T cell receptor beta chains given below trace back to one sample, sequenced in a study of OX40 agonist ivuxolimab in advanced cancers. Repertoires were generated with immunoSEQ multiplex PCR, while TCRdb's copy carries only in-frame clones and drops some. The sample shows 100,000 or so clones, less than 95% of them seen only once. The starting material was CD4+ or CD8+ T cells sorted from blood, obtained in a trial of the OX40 agonist ivuxolimab. The receptor set was obtained from an adult with an advanced solid tumor such as melanoma, head and neck, liver or kidney cancer.

V gene TRBV18 combines with J gene TRBJ1-5; TRBD1 aligns across 7 bases. CDR3 length equals 15 residues. Germline CDR1 and CDR2: KGHSH and LQKENI. Unmatched junction bases numbered 3, after V lost 2 bases and J lost 2 bases. Here the CDR3 reads CASSPGQVRNQPQHF. The CDR3 DNA is TGTGCCAGCTCACCAGGACAGGTCCGCAATCAGCCCCAGCATTTT.

V and J are TRBV23-1 and TRBJ2-7; TRBD1 might be the D (6 bases). TRBV23-1 counts as an open reading frame of uncertain function. CDR3 length equals 16 residues. With 3 bases removed from V and 0 bases from J, the gap between germline ends came to 15 bases. The CDR3 protein is CASSQAGETGSYEQYF. CDR3 DNA: TGCGCCAGCAGTCAGGCCGGCGAGACAGGCTCCTACGAGCAGTACTTC.

J is TRBJ2-1 and V is TRBV2; possible D gene TRBD2, 5 bases. Germline V gene sequence: CDR1 SNHLY, CDR2 FYNNEI. V shed 8 bases and J shed 5 bases, with 16 bases lying between them. The CDR3 is 14 amino acids. CDR3 in DNA: TGTGCCAGCGGCGGGTGGGAGTCCCACAATGAGCAGTTCTTC. Amino acid sequence: CASGGWESHNEQFF.

J is TRBJ1-1 and V is TRBV18; 10 nucleotides agree with TRBD1. Germline V gene lookup returns CDR1 KGHSH and CDR2 LQKENI. The junction had 7 bases not matched to a gene; V was cut back by 6 bases and J by 6 bases. The CDR3 loop spans 14 amino acids. The DNA of the CDR3 is TGTGCCAGCTCGCAGACAGGGGGCTTGCCTGAAGCTTTCTTT. This translates into CASSQTGGLPEAFF. Combining the CDR3 with reference TRBV18 and TRBJ1-1 gives the whole variable domain NAGVMQNPRHLVRRRGQEARLRCSPMKGHSHVYWYRQLPEEGLKFMVYLQKENIIDESGMPKERFSAEFPKEGPSILRIQQVVRGDSAAYFCASSQTGGLPEAFFGQGTRLTVV.

The chain recombines TRBV5-1 with TRBJ1-5; 9 bases are shared with TRBD1. Germline V CDR1 and CDR2: SGHRS, YFSETQ. The J segment lost 4 bases and the V segment lost 4 bases, leaving 3 bases of the junction unmatched. The CDR3 is 14 residues long. The CDR3 protein is CASSPGQGNQPQHF. DNA of the CDR3: TGCGCCAGCAGCCCCGGACAGGGGAATCAGCCCCAGCATTTT. Full variable domain (missing parts from reference TRBV5-1 and TRBJ1-5): KAGVTQTPRYLIKTRGQQVTLSCSPISGHRSVSWYQQTPGQGLQFLFEYFSETQRNKGNFPGRFSGRQFSNSRSEMNVSTLELGDSALYLCASSPGQGNQPQHFGDGTRLSIL.

This clone was detected only once. V usage is TRBV19 and J usage is TRBJ2-7; the D gene is possibly TRBD1 (5 bases). Trimming removed 3 bases from V and 5 bases from J, with 17 bases in between. The CDR3 is 15 residues long. Germline CDR1 LNHDA, CDR2 SQIVND (reference sequence). CDR3 nucleotide sequence: TGTGCCAGTAGTATGGATCAGGGAAGGGTGGACGAGCAGTACTTC. Translating it yields CASSMDQGRVDEQYF.

The chain uses TRBV5-4 and TRBJ2-6; tentative D call: TRBD1 (6 bases). The V gene's germline CDR1 is SGHNT and CDR2 YYREEE (reference sequence). The CDR3 loop spans 17 amino acids. Between the trimmed V and J ends, which lost 0 bases and 4 bases, there was a span of 14 bases. The DNA of the CDR3 is TGTGCCAGCAGCTTGGATCCTTGGGGGCCGGGGGCCAACGTCCTGACTTTC. As protein: CASSLDPWGPGANVLTF. Based on the CDR3 plus reference TRBV5-4 and TRBJ2-6, the full variable domain is ETGVTQSPTHLIKTRGQQVTLRCSSQSGHNTVSWYQQALGQGPQFIFQYYREEENGRGNFPPRFSGLQFPNYSSELNVNALELDDSALYLCASSLDPWGPGANVLTFGAGSRLTVL.

The rearrangement uses TRBV28 and TRBJ2-1; TRBD2 might be the D (6 bases). Trimming stripped 4 bases from V and 5 bases from J, with 18 bases between. This CDR3 spans 16 amino acids. Germline loops: CDR1 MDHEN, CDR2 SYDVKM. CDR3 amino acids: CASSSRRVAVHNEQFF. The DNA for the CDR3 is TGTGCCAGCAGTTCCCGGCGGGTAGCGGTTCACAATGAGCAGTTCTTC. The whole variable domain, remainder taken from reference TRBV28 and TRBJ2-1, is DVKVTQSSRYLVKRTGEKVFLECVQDMDHENMFWYRQDPGLGLRLIYFSYDVKMKEKGDIPEGYSVSREKKERFSLILESASTNQTSMYLCASSSRRVAVHNEQFFGPGTRLTVL.

V and J are TRBV19 and TRBJ1-4, with 8 positions matching TRBD1. Germline CDR1 and CDR2: LNHDA and SQIVND (reference sequence). The CDR3 contains 17 residues. The V gene end was trimmed by 2 bases and the J gene end by 6 bases; junction bases not matched to a gene: 11. The CDR3 sequence: CASSIRRSAGGDEKLFF. The CDR3 nucleotides read TGTGCCAGTAGTATAAGAAGGTCGGCAGGGGGCGATGAAAAACTGTTTTTT.

The chain joins TRBV11-3 to TRBJ2-4; 12 bases line up with TRBD1. V lost 5 bases, J lost 2 bases, and 13 bases stayed unmatched. Germline CDR1 and CDR2: SGHNT and YENEEA. The CDR3 has 19 residues. The CDR3 here is CASSNMNSGQGASKNIQYF. CDR3 DNA: TGTGCCAGCAGCAATATGAACTCGGGACAGGGGGCATCCAAAAACATTCAGTACTTC.

The chain is built from TRBV19 and TRBJ2-1, with TRBD2 identical over 11 bases. Germline CDR1 LNHDA, CDR2 SQIVND (reference sequence). The ends lost 4 bases at V and 4 bases at J; junction bases unmatched: 3. CDR3 length equals 15 residues. Here the CDR3 DNA reads TGTGCCAGTAGTACCCGGACTAGCGGGTACAATGAGCAGTTCTTC. Translation: CASSTRTSGYNEQFF.

V and J are TRBV5-1 and TRBJ2-5; the match to TRBD1 covers 9 bases. Germline V gene data show CDR1 as SGHRS and CDR2 as YFSETQ. The CDR3 sequence is 17 residues long. V gave up 0 bases and J gave up 5 bases; unmatched junction bases: 11. The CDR3 DNA is TGCGCCAGCAGCTTGGCCACAGGGACAGGGTTCGGGGAGACCCAGTACTTC. Residues: CASSLATGTGFGETQYF.

The gene calls are TRBV15 and TRBJ2-7; no reliable D call. The CDR3 spans 11 residues. CDR1 is LNHNV and CDR2 is YYDKDF in the germline V gene (reference sequence). V shed 6 bases and J shed 6 bases, with 9 bases lying between them. The CDR3 loop reads CATRSGREQYF. CDR3 in DNA: TGTGCCACCAGGTCGGGTCGCGAGCAGTACTTC.

The V and J genes are TRBV19 and TRBJ1-1; possibly TRBD1 for D (5 bases). Germline loops: CDR1 LNHDA, CDR2 SQIVND (reference sequence). Trimming shortened V by 5 bases and J by 7 bases, and 20 bases separated the two germline ends. The CDR3 extends over 15 amino acids. Here the CDR3 DNA reads TGTGCCAGTAGTGTCCGACGGGGCCAGAGTATTGAAGCTTTCTTT. Protein: CASSVRRGQSIEAFF.

V usage is TRBV6-1 and J usage is TRBJ2-5; possible D gene TRBD2, 7 bases. Germline CDR1 MNHNS, CDR2 SASEGT. Trimming cost V 4 bases and J 5 bases, with 20 bases left between them. This CDR3 spans 16 amino acids. CDR3 DNA: TGTGCCAGCAGTGTAGTAGGGGGGGAGTTGATGGAGACCCAGTACTTC. Residues: CASSVVGGELMETQYF.

About this clone: The identical CDR3 is also encoded by other nucleotide sequences in the sample. This sequence joins TRBV5-1 and TRBJ2-1, with a possible D match to TRBD1 (6 bases). Looked up from germline, CDR1 is SGHRS and CDR2 is YFSETQ. The CDR3 extends over 12 amino acids. Trimming cost V 2 bases and J 6 bases, with 6 bases left between them. DNA of the CDR3: TGCGCCAGCAGCTTACAGGGCAATGAGCAGTTCTTC. Amino acids: CASSLQGNEQFF.

The genes are TRBV25-1 and TRBJ2-5; a weak D match, TRBD2 (6 bases). V was pared by 4 bases and J by 5 bases, with 11 bases between. This CDR3 has 13 amino acids. Per germline, CDR1 MGHDK and CDR2 SYGVNS. This CDR3 is CASSGSGRETQYF. As DNA, the CDR3 is TGTGCCAGCAGTGGGAGCGGGCGGGAGACCCAGTACTTC.

This clone has just one count. This chain links TRBV7-2 with TRBJ2-3, with D possibly TRBD2 on 5 matching bases. Germline CDR1 SGHTA, CDR2 FQGNSA. The CDR3 has 18 amino acids. With 5 bases removed from V and 3 bases from J, the gap between germline ends came to 24 bases. CDR3 loop: CASSLRPGGAGYTDTQYF. CDR3 in DNA: TGTGCCAGCAGCCTAAGGCCGGGTGGTGCGGGTTATACAGATACGCAGTATTTT.

This chain joins TRBV7-2 and TRBJ2-7; no reliable D call. This CDR3 region has 13 residues. Germline V gene data show CDR1 as SGHTA and CDR2 as FQGNSA. V shed 4 bases and J shed 2 bases, with 9 bases lying between them. The CDR3 DNA reads as TGTGCCAGCAGCTCCGACTTTACCTACGAGCAGTACTTC. Translation gives CASSSDFTYEQYF.

The chain couples TRBV5-1 to TRBJ1-3; TRBD1 agrees at 7 bases. V was clipped by 5 bases and J by 4 bases; unmatched bases: 6. The CDR3 runs 14 residues. Germline V gene data show CDR1 as SGHRS and CDR2 as YFSETQ. The CDR3 is CASSSTGVGNTIYF. As DNA, the CDR3 is TGCGCCAGCAGTTCTACAGGGGTCGGAAACACCATATATTTT. Full variable domain (missing parts from reference TRBV5-1 and TRBJ1-3): KAGVTQTPRYLIKTRGQQVTLSCSPISGHRSVSWYQQTPGQGLQFLFEYFSETQRNKGNFPGRFSGRQFSNSRSEMNVSTLELGDSALYLCASSSTGVGNTIYFGEGSWLTVV.

The chain has TRBV16 and TRBJ2-1, with D perhaps TRBD1 (5 bases). V lost 2 bases to trimming and J lost 3 bases, with 8 bases between them. Germline CDR1 and CDR2: KGHSY and FQNENV. This CDR3 contains 14 residues. The chain's CDR3 is CASSQGAYYNEQFF. In DNA form, the CDR3 reads TGTGCCAGCAGCCAAGGGGCCTACTACAATGAGCAGTTCTTC.

The rearrangement joins TRBV5-1 to TRBJ1-1; TRBD1 might be the D (5 bases). The length of the CDR3 is 15 residues. CDR1 and CDR2 (germline): SGHRS, YFSETQ. V was shortened by 4 bases and J by 1 base, with 14 bases between the two germline ends. The CDR3 DNA follows: TGCGCCAGCAGCGCTGGACATGTTTCGAACACTGAAGCTTTCTTT. This codes for CASSAGHVSNTEAFF.

J is TRBJ2-4 and V is TRBV27; 8 positions match TRBD1. CDR1 MNHEY and CDR2 SMNVEV come from the germline V gene (reference sequence). With 3 bases clipped from V and 8 bases from J, the junction kept 9 bases outside the gene matches. CDR3 length: 15 residues. The CDR3 DNA follows: TGTGCCAGCAGTTTTTCAGGGGGCCTTATGCACATTCAGTACTTC. It codes for CASSFSGGLMHIQYF.

V is TRBV7-2 and J is TRBJ2-7; 8 nucleotides match TRBD1. Trimming cost V 5 bases and J 4 bases; bases outside gene matches: 10. Germline CDR1 is SGHTA and CDR2 is FQGNSA. The CDR3 covers 15 residues. The CDR3: CASSQDRGRHYEQYF. CDR3 sequence (DNA): TGTGCCAGCAGCCAAGACAGGGGCAGACATTACGAGCAGTACTTC.

The genes are TRBV5-1 and TRBJ2-1, with D unclear. CDR3 length equals 12 residues. Trimming removed 6 bases from V and 5 bases from J, with 9 bases in between. Germline V gene lookup returns CDR1 SGHRS and CDR2 YFSETQ. The CDR3 here is CASTELHNEQFF. CDR3 nucleotide sequence: TGCGCCAGCACAGAGCTCCACAATGAGCAGTTCTTC.

The chain is built from TRBV6-6 and TRBJ1-5; the D is unclear. CDR3 size: 14 residues. V dropped 2 bases and J dropped 5 bases, with 10 bases sitting between them. The germline CDR1 and CDR2 sequences are MNHNY and SVGAGI (reference sequence). CDR3 sequence reads: CASSYRTRDQPQHF. The CDR3 nucleotides read TGTGCCAGCAGTTACAGGACTCGGGATCAGCCCCAGCATTTT.